Listed below are T cell receptor beta chains from one sample, sequenced in a study of radiotherapy plus CTLA-4 blockade in lung cancer. Data came from immunoSEQ multiplex PCR; TCRdb stores just in-frame clones and leaves some out. The sample lists tens of thousands of clones, about 83% occurring once. Sequencing used peripheral blood, obtained from a patient treated with radiotherapy plus ipilimumab. All receptors derive from a human donor with non-small cell lung cancer whose response to radiotherapy plus ipilimumab could not be evaluated. Each CDR3 is given with its conserved first and last residue. Rows may omit the clone size; those that give it use once, few, many or a size class.

j_call v_call clone_size cdr3_aa
TRBJ2-1 TRBV7-9 NA CASSAGTGESYNEQFF
TRBJ1-5 TRBV15 NA CATSRDLSGRDSNQPQHF
TRBJ1-1 TRBV11-1 NA CASGDRAENTEAFF
TRBJ1-3 TRBV18 NA CASSPQGPDRGLGNTIYF
TRBJ2-7 TRBV10-3 few CAISATGGAYEQYF
TRBJ2-3 TRBV7-2 NA CASSLEMPDTQYF
TRBJ1-4 TRBV21-1 NA CASSERGTARTPATNEKLFF
TRBJ2-7 TRBV28 NA CASSSDRLYLYEQYF
TRBJ1-1 TRBV6-9 NA CASSLVRAGYTEAFF
TRBJ2-5 TRBV30 NA CAWTHGGLALETQYF